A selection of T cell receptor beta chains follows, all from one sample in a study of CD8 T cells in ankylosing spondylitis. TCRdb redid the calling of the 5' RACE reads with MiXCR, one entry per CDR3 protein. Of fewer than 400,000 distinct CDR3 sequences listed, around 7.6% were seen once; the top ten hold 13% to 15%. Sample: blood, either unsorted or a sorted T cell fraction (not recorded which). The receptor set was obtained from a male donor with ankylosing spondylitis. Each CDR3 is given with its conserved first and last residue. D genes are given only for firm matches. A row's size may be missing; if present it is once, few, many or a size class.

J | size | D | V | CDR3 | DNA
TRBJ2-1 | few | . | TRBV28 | CASILGGERYEQFF | TGTGCCAGCATCCTAGGGGGAGAGCGGTATGAGCAGTTCTTC
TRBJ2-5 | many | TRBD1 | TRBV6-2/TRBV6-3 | CASSYKTGGLETQYF | TGTGCCAGCAGTTACAAGACAGGGGGCTTGGAGACCCAGTACTTC
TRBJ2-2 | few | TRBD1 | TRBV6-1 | CATTGAGGYTGELFF | TGTGCCACCACAGGGGCAGGGGGCTACACCGGGGAGCTGTTTTTT
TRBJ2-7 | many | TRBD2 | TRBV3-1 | CASSVRGRNNEQYF | TGTGCCAGCAGCGTTCGCGGGAGAAATAACGAGCAGTACTTC
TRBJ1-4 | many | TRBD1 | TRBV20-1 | CSATGGGNEKLFF | TGCAGTGCTACAGGGGGCGGAAATGAAAAACTGTTTTTT
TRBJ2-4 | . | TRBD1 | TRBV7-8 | CASSLSDAGGFIQYF | TGTGCCAGCAGCTTAAGTGATGCAGGGGGCTTCATTCAGTACTTC
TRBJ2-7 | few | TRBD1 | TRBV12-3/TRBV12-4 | CASSFPPYSRQGSWSYEQYF | TGTGCCAGCAGTTTTCCACCCTACTCTAGACAGGGAAGTTGGTCCTACGAGCAGTACTTC
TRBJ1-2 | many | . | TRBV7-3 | CASSLNRQPDGYTF | TGTGCCAGCAGCTTAAATCGTCAACCCGATGGCTACACCTTC
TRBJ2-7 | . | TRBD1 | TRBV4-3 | CASSQLDRGLDEQYF | TGCGCCAGCAGCCAACTCGACAGGGGCCTAGACGAGCAGTACTTC
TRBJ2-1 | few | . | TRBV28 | CASSRRGGWAYNEQFF | TGTGCCAGCAGTCGCAGAGGGGGTTGGGCCTACAATGAGCAGTTCTTC
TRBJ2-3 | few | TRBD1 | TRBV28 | CASRDGQGLSTDTQYF | TGTGCCAGCAGGGATGGACAGGGGTTGAGCACAGATACGCAGTATTTT
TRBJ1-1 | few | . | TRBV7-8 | CASSLGAGRKNTEAFF | TGTGCCAGCAGCTTAGGGGCTGGTAGGAAGAACACTGAAGCTTTCTTT
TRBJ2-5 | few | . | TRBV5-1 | CASKLSQETQYF | TGCGCCTCCAAACTATCCCAAGAGACCCAGTACTTC
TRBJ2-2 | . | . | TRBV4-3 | CASSPHPETSRRTPGSCFF | .
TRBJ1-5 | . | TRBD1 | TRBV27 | CASSLLAQGGQPQHF | TGTGCCAGCAGTTTATTAGCGCAGGGGGGCCAGCCCCAGCATTTT
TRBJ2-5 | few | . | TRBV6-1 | CASSEARAPMFIAQYF | TGTGCCAGCAGTGAAGCTCGAGCCCCTATGTTCATAGCCCAGTACTTC
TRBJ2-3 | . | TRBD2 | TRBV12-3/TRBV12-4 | CASSILAGSTDTQYF | TGTGCCAGCAGTATACTAGCGGGAAGCACAGATACGCAGTATTTT
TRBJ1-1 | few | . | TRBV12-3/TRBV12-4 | CASSFGGAEAFF | TGTGCCAGCAGTTTTGGGGGCGCTGAAGCTTTCTTT
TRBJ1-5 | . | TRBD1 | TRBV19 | CASSIVTGLSNQPQHF | TGTGCCAGTAGTATAGTGACAGGGCTGAGCAATCAGCCCCAGCATTTT
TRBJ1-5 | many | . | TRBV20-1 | CSARTSSNQPQHF | TGCAGTGCTAGAACCAGCAGCAATCAGCCCCAGCATTTT
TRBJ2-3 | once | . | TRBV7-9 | CASSPTLEEFTDTQYF | TGTGCCAGCAGCCCAACCCTAGAGGAATTCACAGATACGCAGTATTTT
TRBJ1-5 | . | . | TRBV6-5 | CASSYFIDQPQHF | TGTGCCAGCAGTTATTTCATAGATCAGCCCCAGCATTTT
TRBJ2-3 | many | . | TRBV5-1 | CASSLVLGPGKDTQYF | TGCGCCAGCAGCTTGGTGCTGGGCCCTGGGAAAGATACGCAGTATTTT
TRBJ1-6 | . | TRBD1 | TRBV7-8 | CASRSRDRNSPLHF | TGTGCCAGCAGATCACGGGACAGGAATTCACCCCTCCACTTT
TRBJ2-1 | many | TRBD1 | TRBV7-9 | CASKGTGDEQFF | TGTGCCAGCAAGGGGACAGGCGATGAGCAGTTCTTC
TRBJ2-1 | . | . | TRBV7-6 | CASSLRGGTYNEQFF | TGTGCCAGCAGCTTAAGGGGGGGTACCTACAATGAGCAGTTCTTC
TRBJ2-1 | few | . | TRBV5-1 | CASTPGHYNEQFF | TGCGCCAGCACGCCGGGTCACTACAATGAGCAGTTCTTC
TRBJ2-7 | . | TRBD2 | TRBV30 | CAWRGLAGGPSYEQYF | TGTGCCTGGAGGGGACTAGCGGGAGGCCCCTCCTACGAGCAGTACTTC
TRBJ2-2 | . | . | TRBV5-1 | CATTQQPNTGELFF | TGCGCCACCACACAGCAACCGAACACCGGGGAGCTGTTTTTT
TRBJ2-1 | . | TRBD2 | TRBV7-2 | CASSFMWGGRSHNEQFF | TGTGCCAGCAGCTTTATGTGGGGCGGGAGGTCACACAATGAGCAGTTCTTC
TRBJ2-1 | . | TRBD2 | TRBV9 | CASSLAGGPIDEQFF | TGTGCCAGCAGCCTAGCGGGAGGGCCTATAGATGAGCAGTTCTTC
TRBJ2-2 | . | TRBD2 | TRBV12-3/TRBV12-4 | CASSQNWGLAGANAGELFF | TGTGCCAGCAGCCAAAATTGGGGTCTAGCGGGAGCGAATGCCGGGGAGCTGTTTTTT
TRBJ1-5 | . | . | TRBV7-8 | CASSLVTGAAFNQPQHF | TGTGCCAGCAGCTTAGTAACGGGGGCCGCCTTCAATCAGCCCCAGCATTTT
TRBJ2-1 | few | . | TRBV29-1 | CSVTHVLDEQFF | TGCAGCGTTACTCACGTCCTGGATGAGCAGTTCTTC
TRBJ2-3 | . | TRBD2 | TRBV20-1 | CSARTTSGNTDTQYF | TGCAGTGCTAGAACGACTAGCGGTAACACAGATACGCAGTATTTT
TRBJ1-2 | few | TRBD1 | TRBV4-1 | CASSQAGQGVYGYTF | TGCGCCAGCAGCCAAGCGGGGCAGGGGGTCTATGGCTACACCTTC
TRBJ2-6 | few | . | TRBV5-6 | CASSGDISGANVLTF | TGTGCCAGCAGCGGGGATATATCTGGGGCCAACGTCCTGACTTTC
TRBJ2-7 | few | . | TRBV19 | CASSITRGAEQYF | TGTGCCAGTAGTATTACCCGTGGAGCCGAGCAGTACTTC
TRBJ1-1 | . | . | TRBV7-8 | CASSAYRINMNTEAFF | TGTGCCAGCAGCGCTTACAGGATTAATATGAACACTGAAGCTTTCTTT
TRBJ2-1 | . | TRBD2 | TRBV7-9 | CASSLSLAGDNEQFF | TGTGCCAGCAGCTTATCGCTAGCGGGCGACAATGAGCAGTTCTTC
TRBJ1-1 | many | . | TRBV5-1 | CASSFQGNTEAFF | TGTGCCAGCAGTTTTCAGGGGAACACTGAAGCTTTCTTT
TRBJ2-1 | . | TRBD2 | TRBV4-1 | CASSRPPRTSGTRSSYNEQFF | TGCGCCAGCAGCCGTCCGCCGAGGACTAGCGGGACGAGGAGCTCCTACAATGAGCAGTTCTTC
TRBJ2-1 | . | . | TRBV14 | CASSQSGTGLSYNEQFF | TGTGCCAGCAGCCAAAGTGGGACGGGGCTCTCCTACAATGAGCAGTTCTTC
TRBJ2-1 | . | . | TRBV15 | CATSRSGSRNEQFF | TGTGCCACCTCTCGGTCCGGGAGTCGCAATGAGCAGTTCTTC
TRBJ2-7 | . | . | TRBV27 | CASSLKRRDEQYF | TGTGCCAGCAGTTTAAAAAGGAGGGACGAGCAGTACTTC
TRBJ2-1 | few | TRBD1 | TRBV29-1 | CSVRQGRNEQFF | TGCAGCGTCCGACAGGGGCGGAATGAGCAGTTCTTC